This T cell receptor (beta chain) was recorded in a study of cytomegalovirus exposure and HLA in healthy donors. V was pared by 0 bases and J by 4 bases, with 5 bases of the junction left unmatched. Germline-derived CDR1 and CDR2 are MNHEY and SMNVEV (reference sequence). The length of the CDR3 is 17 residues. PCR amplification relied on 60 Vbeta primers (plus 13 Jbeta primers). Clones were sequenced by immunoSEQ multiplex PCR, and TCRdb holds only the in-frame ones, with some missing. The data show fewer than 130,000 clones, with around three quarters seen just once and approximately 5.1% held by the top ten.

This receptor was obtained from a female donor in good health and CMV-seropositive. The V call is TRBV27, the J call TRBJ2-5; 13 nucleotides line up with TRBD2. The sample comprised PBMCs. CDR3 in amino acids: CASSLSILAGGGETQYF. The CDR3 DNA is TGTGCCAGCAGTTTATCGATACTAGCGGGAGGGGGAGAGACCCAGTACTTC.